This passage covers 6 T cell receptor beta chains from one sample sequenced in a study of vaccination and CD4 T cells after COVID-19. Antigen specificity for these receptors is unknown. With the Oncomine TCR Beta short-read assay, DNA from cultured CD4+ T cells was sequenced. One entry per CDR3 protein, called by TCRdb with MiXCR from the PCR reads. Among more than 15,000 distinct CDR3 sequences, around half were seen once, and the ten largest hold 4% to 4.5%. As to treatment: approximately 11-day PBMC culture with coronavirus spike peptide pools or control peptides (ViraFEST assay). The sequencing here drew on CD4+ T cells from blood, cultured in vitro, taken before SARS-CoV-2 vaccination. The receptors shown here come from a human donor who had recovered from COVID-19.

This clonotype was recorded a few times. This sequence joins TRBV6-2 or TRBV6-3 and TRBJ1-2; TRBD1 agrees at 7 bases. Germline V lookup: CDR1 MNHEY, CDR2 SVGEGT. The length of the CDR3 is 14 residues. Unmatched junction bases numbered 4, after V lost 3 bases and J lost 3 bases. The CDR3 DNA follows: TGTGCCAGCAGTTATAATACAGGGGACTATGGCTACACCTTC. As protein: CASSYNTGDYGYTF.

The V gene is TRBV6-1, the J gene TRBJ2-5; D is tentatively TRBD1 or TRBD2 (5 bases each). CDR3 length: 14 residues. Trimming stripped 7 bases from V and 7 bases from J, with 19 bases between. Germline CDR1 is MNHNS and CDR2 is SASEGT. CDR3 residues: CASNAGTPKGTQYF. The CDR3 region has the DNA TGTGCCAGCAACGCAGGGACCCCCAAGGGGACCCAGTACTTC.

This chain joins TRBV6-5 and TRBJ2-7; 7 bases are shared with TRBD2. Germline V gives CDR1 MNHEY, CDR2 SVGAGI. This CDR3 has 16 residues. V trimming: 0 bases; J trimming: 6 bases; junction bases outside the gene matches: 11. The CDR3 coding sequence is TGTGCCAGCAGTTACTCAGTGGGGCGGGAGATGGCCGAGCAGTACTTC. Amino acid sequence: CASSYSVGREMAEQYF.

This clonotype was found a few times. The chain uses TRBV6-5 and TRBJ2-7; no definite D call. The germline V gene encodes CDR1 MNHEY and CDR2 SVGAGI. The V gene lost 3 bases and the J gene lost 6 bases, with 15 bases spanning the gap. The CDR3 extends over 14 amino acids. CDR3 nucleotides: TGTGCCAGCAGTTATGGGCAAGGGCCCGTCGAGCAGTACTTC. It translates to CASSYGQGPVEQYF.

This clonotype was seen a handful of times. The gene calls are TRBV11-2 and TRBJ2-2; D gene unclear. The CDR3 sequence is 13 residues long. Germline CDR1 reads SGHAT; CDR2 reads FQNNGV. Trimming shortened V by 5 bases and J by 3 bases, and 7 bases separated the two germline ends. The CDR3 spells CASSARYTGELFF. The CDR3 DNA is TGTGCCAGCAGCGCCCGTTACACCGGGGAGCTGTTTTTT. Filled out from reference TRBV11-2 and TRBJ2-2, the complete variable domain reads EAGVAQSPRYKIIEKRQSVAFWCNPISGHATLYWYQQILGQGPKLLIQFQNNGVVDDSQLPKDRFSAERLKGVDSTLKIQPAKLEDSAVYLCASSARYTGELFFGEGSRLTVL.

The V and J genes are TRBV19 and TRBJ2-2; D is possibly TRBD1 (5 bases). V dropped 4 bases and J dropped 6 bases, with 12 bases sitting between them. The CDR3 length is 14 residues. Per germline, CDR1 LNHDA and CDR2 SQIVND (reference sequence). The CDR3 spells CASSRTGDAGELFF. CDR3 bases: TGTGCCAGTAGTAGAACAGGTGACGCCGGGGAGCTGTTTTTT.